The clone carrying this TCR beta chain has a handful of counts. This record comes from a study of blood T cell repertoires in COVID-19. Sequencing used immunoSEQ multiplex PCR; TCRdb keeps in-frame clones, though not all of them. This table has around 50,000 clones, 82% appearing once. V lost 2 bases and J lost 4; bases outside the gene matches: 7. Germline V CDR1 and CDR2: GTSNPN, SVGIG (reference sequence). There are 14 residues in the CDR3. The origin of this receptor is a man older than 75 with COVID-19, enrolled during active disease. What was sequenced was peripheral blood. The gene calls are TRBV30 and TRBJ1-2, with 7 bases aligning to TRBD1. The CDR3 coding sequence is TGTGCCTGGAGTCCAGACAGGGTGAGCTATGGCTACACCTTC. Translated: CAWSPDRVSYGYTF.